This T cell receptor (beta chain) is drawn from a study of blood T cell repertoires in COVID-19. Across the study: From T cells, B-cell-depleted T cells, or PBMCs came the material, which was cDNA or gDNA.

Sequencing was performed with immunoSEQ multiplex PCR; in TCRdb, only in-frame clones are kept and a portion is missing. This sample has 60,000 to 85,000 clones, with 86% found just once. The sequencing sample was made of peripheral blood. This sequence originates from a man aged 45-65 years with active COVID-19.

CDR3 residues: CASSLATSKETQYF. The CDR3 nucleotides are TGCGCCAGCAGCTTGGCCACTAGTAAGGAGACCCAGTACTTC. V gene TRBV5-1 combines with J gene TRBJ2-5, with D possibly matching TRBD2 (5 bases). The V gene's germline CDR1 is SGHRS and CDR2 YFSETQ. The CDR3 runs 14 residues. V was cut by 0 bases and J by 5 bases, with 11 bases left in between.